This T cell receptor (beta chain) came from a study of T-cell reconstitution after alpha-beta-depleted transplantation in children. The trim removed 2 bases at V and 6 bases at J, leaving 4 bases unmatched. Germline CDR1 is ENHRY and CDR2 is SYGVKD. This CDR3 has 14 amino acids. The table lists this clonotype with many counts. Antigen specificity is unknown. Study results and caveats: One year after transplant, T-cell counts and diversity came mostly from newly produced T cells. Several hundred graft clones that had expanded were reportedly the source of alpha-beta T cells about two months after transplant. For some patients, TCRbeta diversity was high at day 60 because of recipient T cells and thymic progenitors that survived.

Molecular barcoding with unique molecular identifiers was used for the TCRbeta library. TCRdb fed the PCR reads into MiXCR, producing one record per CDR3 protein. The sample has approximately 300,000 distinct CDR3 sequences; about 9.9% are singletons. The rearrangement joins TRBV10-3 to TRBJ1-1; 9 bases match TRBD1. Sequenced material: peripheral blood, taken 180 days after TCRalphabeta/CD19-depleted stem cell transplant. This TCR was recovered from a male patient aged 2-15 years who had a stem cell transplant for chronic granulomatous disease, so the T cells may come from the graft donor. The CDR3 loop reads CAISEGQGKAEAFF. The CDR3 nucleotides read TGTGCCATCAGTGAGGGACAGGGGAAGGCTGAAGCTTTCTTT.